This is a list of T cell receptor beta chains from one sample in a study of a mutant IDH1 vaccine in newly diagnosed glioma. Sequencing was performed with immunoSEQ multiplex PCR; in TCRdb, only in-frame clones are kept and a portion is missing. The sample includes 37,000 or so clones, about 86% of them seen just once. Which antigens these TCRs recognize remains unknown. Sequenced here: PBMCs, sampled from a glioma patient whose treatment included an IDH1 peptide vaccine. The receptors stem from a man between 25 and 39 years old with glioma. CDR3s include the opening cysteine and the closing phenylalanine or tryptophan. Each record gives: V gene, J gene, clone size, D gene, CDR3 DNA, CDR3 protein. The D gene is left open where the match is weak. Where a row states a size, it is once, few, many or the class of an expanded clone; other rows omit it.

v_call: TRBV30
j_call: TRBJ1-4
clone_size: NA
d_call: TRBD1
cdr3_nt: TGTGCCTGGAGCGGGACAGGGGATAATGAAAAACTGTTTTTT
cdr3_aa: CAWSGTGDNEKLFF

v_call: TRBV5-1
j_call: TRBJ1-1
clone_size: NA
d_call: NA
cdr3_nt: TGCGCCAGCAGCTTGGGCCAGGACGGTGAAGCTTTCTTT
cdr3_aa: CASSLGQDGEAFF

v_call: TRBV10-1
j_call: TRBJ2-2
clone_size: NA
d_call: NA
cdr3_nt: TGCGCCAGCAGTAAAAGCCACACCGGGGAGCTGTTTTTT
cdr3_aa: CASSKSHTGELFF

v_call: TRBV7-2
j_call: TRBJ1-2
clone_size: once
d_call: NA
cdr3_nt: TGTGCCAGCAGCTTCAACAGGGCCGGGGACTATGGCTACACCTTC
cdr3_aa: CASSFNRAGDYGYTF

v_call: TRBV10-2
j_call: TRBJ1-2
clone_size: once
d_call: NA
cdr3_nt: TGCGCCAGCAGTGGGGTTAGGCAGGGCGAGCATGGCTACACCTTC
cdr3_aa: CASSGVRQGEHGYTF

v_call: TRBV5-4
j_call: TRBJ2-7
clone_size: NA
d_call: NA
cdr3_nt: TGTGCCAGCAGTTTAACCCCGACCGGGACAAAGGTCTACGAGCAGTACTTC
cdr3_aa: CASSLTPTGTKVYEQYF

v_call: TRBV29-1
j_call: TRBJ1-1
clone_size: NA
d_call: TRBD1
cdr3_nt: TGCAGCGCCCCCCCCAGACAGGGGGACACTGAAGCTTTCTTT
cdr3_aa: CSAPPRQGDTEAFF

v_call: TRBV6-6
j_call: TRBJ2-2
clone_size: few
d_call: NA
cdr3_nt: TGTGCCAGCAGTTACGTGCAGGGTTGGGCCGGGGAGCTGTTTTTT
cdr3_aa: CASSYVQGWAGELFF

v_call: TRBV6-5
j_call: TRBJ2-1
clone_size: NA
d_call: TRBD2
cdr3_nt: TGTGCCAGCAGCCCCAAGGGAGGGCTTAACAATGAGCAGTTCTTC
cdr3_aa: CASSPKGGLNNEQFF

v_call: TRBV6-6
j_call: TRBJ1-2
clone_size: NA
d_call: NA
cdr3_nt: TGTGCCAGCGGAACCCGTGAGGCCGCGGGCTATGGCTACACCTTC
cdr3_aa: CASGTREAAGYGYTF

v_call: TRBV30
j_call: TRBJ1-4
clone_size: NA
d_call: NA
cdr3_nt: TGTGCCGGAGGGCAGGGGCGAAGTGAAAAACTGTTTTTT
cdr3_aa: CAGGQGRSEKLFF

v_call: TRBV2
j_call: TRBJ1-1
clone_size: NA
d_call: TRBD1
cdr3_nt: TGTGCCAGCAGTGACCCAGGGGGCGAGGTCACTGAAGCTTTCTTT
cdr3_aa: CASSDPGGEVTEAFF

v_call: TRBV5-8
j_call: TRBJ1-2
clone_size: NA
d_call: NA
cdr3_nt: TGTGCCAGCAGCTTGAGGCAGGGACACTACTATGGCTACACCTTC
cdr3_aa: CASSLRQGHYYGYTF

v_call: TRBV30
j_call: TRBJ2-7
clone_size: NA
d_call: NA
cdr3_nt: TGTGCCTGGAGTGAAGGAGTCTACGAGCAGTACTTC
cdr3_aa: CAWSEGVYEQYF

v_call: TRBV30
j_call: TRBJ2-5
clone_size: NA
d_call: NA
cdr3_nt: TGTGCCTGGAGTGTGCGGAGCACTGGGGAGACCCAGTACTTC
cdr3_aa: CAWSVRSTGETQYF

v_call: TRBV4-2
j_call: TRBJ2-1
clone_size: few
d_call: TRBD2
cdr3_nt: TGTGCCAGCAGCCAAGATGGGACTAGCGGGTACAATGAGCAGTTCTTC
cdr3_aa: CASSQDGTSGYNEQFF

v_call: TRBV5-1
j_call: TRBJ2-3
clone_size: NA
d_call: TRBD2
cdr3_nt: TGCGCCAGCAGCTTTGGGACTAGCGGAGGGGGCACAGATACGCAGTATTTT
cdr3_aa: CASSFGTSGGGTDTQYF

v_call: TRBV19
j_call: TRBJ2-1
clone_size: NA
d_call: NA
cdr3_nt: TGTGCCAGTAGTATTGGCAATGAGCAGTTCTTC
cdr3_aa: CASSIGNEQFF

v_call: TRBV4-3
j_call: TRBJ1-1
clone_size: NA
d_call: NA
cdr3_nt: TGCGCCAGCAGCAATACAGGGAGGTCCACTGAAGCTTTCTTT
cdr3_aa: CASSNTGRSTEAFF

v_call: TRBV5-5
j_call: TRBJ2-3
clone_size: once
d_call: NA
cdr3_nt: TGTGCCAGCATCTTGGGGTCTCAGAGCACAGATACGCAGTATTTT
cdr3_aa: CASILGSQSTDTQYF

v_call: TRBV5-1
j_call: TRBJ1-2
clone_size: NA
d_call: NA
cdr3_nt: TGCGCCAGCAGCAAGGACTATGGCTACACCTTC
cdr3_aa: CASSKDYGYTF

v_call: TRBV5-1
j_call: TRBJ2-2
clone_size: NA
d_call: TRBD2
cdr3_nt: TGCGCCAGCAGCCCGACTAGCGGGGGGGCCACCGGGGAGCTGTTTTTT
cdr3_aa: CASSPTSGGATGELFF

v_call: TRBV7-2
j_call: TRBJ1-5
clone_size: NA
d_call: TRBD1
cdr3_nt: TGTGCCAGCAGCGTGACAGGGAGAGGCGACAATCAGCCCCAGCATTTT
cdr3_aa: CASSVTGRGDNQPQHF

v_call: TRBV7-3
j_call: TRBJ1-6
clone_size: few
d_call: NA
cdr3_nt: TGTGCCAGCAGCCAAGACAGGAATTCACCCCTCCACTTT
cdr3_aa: CASSQDRNSPLHF

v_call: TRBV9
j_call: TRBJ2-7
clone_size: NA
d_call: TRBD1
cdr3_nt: TGTGCCAGCAGCGTGGGACAGGGGCCCTACGAGCAGTACTTC
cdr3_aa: CASSVGQGPYEQYF

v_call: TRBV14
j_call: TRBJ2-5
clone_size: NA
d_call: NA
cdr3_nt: TGTGCCAGCAGCCTACTACTAAGTCCTGGTTGGGAGACCCAGTACTTC
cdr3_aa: CASSLLLSPGWETQYF

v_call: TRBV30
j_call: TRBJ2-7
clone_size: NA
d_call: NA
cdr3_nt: TGTGCCTGGAGTGGACAGGTCTACGAGCAGTACTTC
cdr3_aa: CAWSGQVYEQYF

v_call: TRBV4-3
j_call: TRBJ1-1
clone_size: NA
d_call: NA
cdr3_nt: TGCGCCAGCAGCCAAGATGTCACGGGAAGGGGCGCTGAAGCTTTCTTT
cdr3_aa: CASSQDVTGRGAEAFF

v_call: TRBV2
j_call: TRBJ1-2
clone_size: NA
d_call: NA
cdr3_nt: TGTGCCAGCAGTGGGGCAGGGGATCGTGAAAACTATGGCTACACCTTC
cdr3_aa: CASSGAGDRENYGYTF

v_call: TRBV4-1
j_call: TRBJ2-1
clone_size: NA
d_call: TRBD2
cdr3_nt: TGCGCCAGCAGCACGACTAGCGGGAGAAGGGGGTTCGACAATGAGCAGTTCTTC
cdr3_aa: CASSTTSGRRGFDNEQFF

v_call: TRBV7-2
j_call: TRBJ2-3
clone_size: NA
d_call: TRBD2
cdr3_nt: TGTGCCAGCAGCGTTATAGCGGGGGGGCTCGGAGATACGCAGTATTTT
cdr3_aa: CASSVIAGGLGDTQYF

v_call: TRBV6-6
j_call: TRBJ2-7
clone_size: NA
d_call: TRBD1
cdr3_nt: TGTGCCAGCAGTTACAGCCCAGGGGGCGCCGCCTACGAGCAGTACTTC
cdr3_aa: CASSYSPGGAAYEQYF

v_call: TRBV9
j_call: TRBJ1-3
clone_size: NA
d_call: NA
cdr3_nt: TGTGCCAGCAGCGTAGACCAACGAGCCTCTGGAAACACCATATATTTT
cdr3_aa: CASSVDQRASGNTIYF

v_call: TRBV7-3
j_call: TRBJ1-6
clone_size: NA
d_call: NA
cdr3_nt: TGTGCCAGCAGCTTAATATCGGCAGCAGATTCACCCCTCCACTTT
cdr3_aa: CASSLISAADSPLHF

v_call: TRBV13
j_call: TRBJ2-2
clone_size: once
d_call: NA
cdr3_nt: TGTGCCAGCAGCTTACTCTGGCAGGGAGGCACCGGGGAGCTGTTTTTT
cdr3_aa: CASSLLWQGGTGELFF

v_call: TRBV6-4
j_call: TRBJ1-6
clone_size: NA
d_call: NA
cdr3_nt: TGTGCCAGCAGTGAAACCGGGAATTCACCCCTCCACTTT
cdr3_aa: CASSETGNSPLHF

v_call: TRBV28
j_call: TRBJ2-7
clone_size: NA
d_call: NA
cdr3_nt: TGTGCCAGCAGTTTCGTCCCGGGCAACTCCTACGAGCAGTACTTC
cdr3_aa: CASSFVPGNSYEQYF

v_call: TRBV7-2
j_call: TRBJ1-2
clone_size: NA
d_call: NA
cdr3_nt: TGTGCCAGCAGCTTAGTTTTTGGATCGGGGTTTTATGGCTACACCTTC
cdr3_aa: CASSLVFGSGFYGYTF

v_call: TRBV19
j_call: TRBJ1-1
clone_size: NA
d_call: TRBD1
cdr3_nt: TGTGCCAGTAGTAATCCGGGACAGGGGAACACTGAAGCTTTCTTT
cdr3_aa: CASSNPGQGNTEAFF

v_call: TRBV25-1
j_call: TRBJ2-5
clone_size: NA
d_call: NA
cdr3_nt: TGTGCCAGCAGTGAATCAGAGGGACGTAGAGTGACCCAGTACTTC
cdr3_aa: CASSESEGRRVTQYF

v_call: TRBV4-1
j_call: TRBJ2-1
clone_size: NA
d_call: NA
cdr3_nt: TGCGCCAGCAGCCAAGATGATAATGAGCAGTTCTTC
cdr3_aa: CASSQDDNEQFF

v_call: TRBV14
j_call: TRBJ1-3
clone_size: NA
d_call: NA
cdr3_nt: TGTGCCAGCAGCCAGGTTCGGGGTAGGGGAAACACCATATATTTT
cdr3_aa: CASSQVRGRGNTIYF

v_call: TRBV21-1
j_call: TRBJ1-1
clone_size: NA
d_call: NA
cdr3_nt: TGTGCCAGCAGCAATAGGCCAGAGGTCTACACTGAAGCTTTCTTT
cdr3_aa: CASSNRPEVYTEAFF

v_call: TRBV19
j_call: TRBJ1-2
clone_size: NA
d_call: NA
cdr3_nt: TGTGCCAGTAGCAACAGGGCGGGTGATGGCTACACCTTC
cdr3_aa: CASSNRAGDGYTF

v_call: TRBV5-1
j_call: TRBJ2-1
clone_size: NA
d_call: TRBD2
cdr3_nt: TGCGCCAGCAGCTTATGGACTAGCGGGGGTAATGAGCAGTTCTTC
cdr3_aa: CASSLWTSGGNEQFF

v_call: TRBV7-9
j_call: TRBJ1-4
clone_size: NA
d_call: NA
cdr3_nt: TGTGCCAGCAGCCACCAGGGGAGTCAAGAAAAACTGTTTTTT
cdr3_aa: CASSHQGSQEKLFF

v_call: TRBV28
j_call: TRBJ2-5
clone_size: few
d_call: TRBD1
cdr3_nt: TGTGCCAGCAGTTTAGATCCGAGACAGGGGGAGACCCAGTACTTC
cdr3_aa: CASSLDPRQGETQYF

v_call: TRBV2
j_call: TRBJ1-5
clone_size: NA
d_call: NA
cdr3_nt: TGTGCCAGCAGTGATTGGAGGGAAGATAGCAATCAGCCCCAGCATTTT
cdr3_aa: CASSDWREDSNQPQHF

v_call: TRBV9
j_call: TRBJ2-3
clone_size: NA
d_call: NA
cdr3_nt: TGTGCCAGCAGCGTTAGCACAGATACGCAGTATTTT
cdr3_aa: CASSVSTDTQYF